These 5 T cell receptor beta chains were sequenced from one sample in a study of CD4 T cells in relation to SARS-CoV-2 and coronaviruses. Data came from immunoSEQ multiplex PCR; TCRdb stores just in-frame clones and leaves some out. The table has tens of thousands of clones, nearly 85% seen once. These receptors have no identified antigens. The sample was naive CD4+ T cells from PBMCs, cultured in vitro. The subset here: naive CD4+ T cells isolated by negative enrichment. These receptors originate from an adult with COVID-19.

The chain links TRBV6-6 to TRBJ1-2; the D is unclear. In germline, CDR1 is MNHNY, CDR2 SVGAGI (reference sequence). V was shortened by 8 bases and J by 6 bases, with 16 bases between the two germline ends. There are 13 residues in the CDR3. Here the CDR3 DNA reads TGTGCCAGCGCAGATCGGGGAACGGATGGCTACACCTTC. Translating it yields CASADRGTDGYTF.

This chain links TRBV9 with TRBJ2-7, with TRBD2 matching 11 bases. V shed 3 bases and J 4 bases; nucleotides not matched to a gene: 6. The germline CDR1 and CDR2 sequences are SGDLS and YYNGEE. CDR3 length equals 15 residues. CDR3 loop: CASSARLAGLYEQYF. CDR3 DNA: TGTGCCAGCAGCGCCAGACTAGCGGGGTTATACGAGCAGTACTTC.

This clone was picked up one time. The chain recombines TRBV2 with TRBJ2-7, with D possibly TRBD1 on 6 matching bases. The germline CDR1 and CDR2 sequences are SNHLY and FYNNEI. The germline V and J ends were trimmed by 8 bases and 0 bases, with 14 bases remaining between them. The CDR3 has 14 amino acids. Here the CDR3 reads CASLGTFVSYEQYF. The CDR3, as DNA: TGTGCCAGCCTCGGGACATTCGTCTCCTACGAGCAGTACTTC.

This chain links TRBV5-4 with TRBJ2-1, with 9 bases fitting TRBD2. Per germline, CDR1 SGHNT and CDR2 YYREEE (reference sequence). The junction had 20 bases not matched to a gene; V was cut back by 4 bases and J by 9 bases. This CDR3 has 18 residues. The CDR3 sequence is CASSPGGTASGVLGEQFF. The CDR3, as DNA: TGTGCCAGCAGCCCGGGGGGAACGGCTAGCGGGGTTTTGGGTGAGCAGTTCTTC.

The rearrangement uses TRBV6-6 and TRBJ2-1, with 9 bases identical to TRBD2. After removal of 5 bases from V and 4 bases from J, the junction contained 3 bases not matched to a gene. Germline V gene lookup returns CDR1 MNHNY and CDR2 SVGAGI (reference sequence). CDR3 length: 14 amino acids. Here the CDR3 reads CASSRTSEYNEQFF. CDR3 nucleotide sequence: TGTGCCAGCAGTCGGACTAGCGAGTACAATGAGCAGTTCTTC.